Shown below are 11 T cell receptor beta chains from a single sample sequenced in a study of CD8 T cells in ankylosing spondylitis (dated by TCRdb to about 2017). The library was generated by 5' RACE. TCRdb names Illumina HiSeq 2500 as the instrument used. TCRdb applied fastp at Q25 and MiXCR to the public reads, then kept only in-frame beta chains. Under each unique CDR3 protein, matching rows form one entry showing the most common genes and DNA. Present in this sample are about 240,000 distinct CDR3 sequences, roughly 8.6% of which were seen just once. The ten largest account for under 7.5% of the sample. Specimen: blood, either unsorted or a sorted T cell fraction (not recorded which). These receptors were collected from a male donor with ankylosing spondylitis or in good health (not recorded which).

This clonotype was seen ten or more times. The chain uses TRBV18 and TRBJ1-1; no firm D call. This CDR3 contains 13 residues. Trimming pared 0 bases from V and 4 bases from J, leaving 6 bases between. Per the germline V gene, CDR1 is KGHSH and CDR2 is LQKENI. The CDR3 spells CASSPPGSTEAFF. The CDR3 DNA reads as TGTGCCAGCTCACCACCAGGGAGCACTGAAGCTTTCTTT.

The V call is TRBV5-1, the J call TRBJ2-2, with D possibly being TRBD1 or TRBD2 (6 bases each). The CDR3 is 15 amino acids. V gave up 7 bases and J gave up 2 bases, with 15 bases separating them. Looked up from germline, CDR1 is SGHRS and CDR2 is YFSETQ. CDR3 protein: CASGLGGPNTGELFF. The CDR3 DNA reads TGCGCCAGCGGATTAGGGGGGCCCAACACCGGGGAGCTGTTTTTT.

This clonotype appeared many times. The chain couples TRBV27 to TRBJ2-2; a weak D match, TRBD1 (5 bases). The CDR3 covers 13 residues. CDR1 and CDR2 (germline): MNHEY, SMNVEV (reference sequence). Deletions cut 6 bases from V and 3 bases from J, with 8 bases between. The CDR3 DNA reads TGTGCCAGCAGATGGGGCGACACCGGGGAGCTGTTTTTT. Residues: CASRWGDTGELFF.

In this sample, this clonotype turned up many times. The J gene is TRBJ2-1, the V gene TRBV6-2 or TRBV6-3; 9 bases align to TRBD2. This CDR3 has 15 amino acids. Germline V gene lookup returns CDR1 MNHEY and CDR2 SVGEGT. Trimming cost V 7 bases and J 3 bases; bases outside gene matches: 7. In nucleotides, the CDR3 is TGTGCCAGCACCTTAACTAGCGGGTACTACAATGAGCAGTTCTTC. Translated: CASTLTSGYYNEQFF.

This clonotype was counted many times. The V gene is TRBV11-2, the J gene TRBJ2-4, with D possibly matching TRBD1 (6 bases). The germline V gene has CDR1 SGHAT and CDR2 FQNNGV. V was clipped by 4 bases and J by 0 bases, with 22 bases between them. The CDR3 sequence is 19 residues long. The CDR3 DNA is TGTGCCAGCAGCTCCCTCCGCAGGGGTAGGGGGAAAGCCAAAAACATTCAGTACTTC. It yields the protein CASSSLRRGRGKAKNIQYF.

This clonotype showed up many times. J is TRBJ1-2 and V is TRBV12-3 or TRBV12-4; possibly TRBD1 for D (6 bases). Trimming removed 6 bases at V and 6 bases at J, with 17 bases between. The CDR3 runs to 14 residues. Here the CDR3 reads CASSRGGGINGYTF. The CDR3 DNA reads as TGTGCCAGCAGCCGTGGCGGGGGCATTAATGGCTACACCTTC.

This clonotype was counted ten times or more. The chain has TRBV5-6 and TRBJ2-1, with a possible D match to TRBD2 (6 bases). Looked up from germline, CDR1 is SGHDT and CDR2 is YYEEEE. There are 13 residues in the CDR3. The V end lost 4 bases, the J end lost 4 bases, and 9 bases lay between the germline ends. In nucleotides, the CDR3 is TGTGCCAGCAGCCGACGGGGGTACAATGAGCAGTTCTTC. Translation: CASSRRGYNEQFF.

This clonotype was picked up a small number of times. The rearrangement joins TRBV5-1 to TRBJ1-1, with a tentative D call TRBD1 (5 bases). Looked up from germline, CDR1 is SGHRS and CDR2 is YFSETQ. This CDR3 has 14 amino acids. V was clipped by 0 bases and J by 4 bases, with 10 bases between them. The CDR3 region has the DNA TGCGCCAGCAGCTTGGAGGGGTTAGGCACTGAAGCTTTCTTT. It codes for CASSLEGLGTEAFF. The variable domain in full, with the rest retrieved from reference TRBV5-1 and TRBJ1-1, is KAGVTQTPRYLIKTRGQQVTLSCSPISGHRSVSWYQQTPGQGLQFLFEYFSETQRNKGNFPGRFSGRQFSNSRSEMNVSTLELGDSALYLCASSLEGLGTEAFFGQGTRLTVV.

The chain is built from TRBV20-1 and TRBJ1-1; the match to TRBD1 covers 9 bases. CDR1 and CDR2 (germline): DFQATT, SNEGSKA (reference sequence). CDR3 size: 15 residues. V shed 6 bases, J shed 4 bases, and the junction held 12 bases outside the gene matches. The CDR3 protein is CSARTGEVGSTEAFF. As DNA, the CDR3 is TGCAGTGCGCGGACAGGGGAGGTGGGTAGCACTGAAGCTTTCTTT.

This clonotype was counted many times. The chain is built from TRBV7-9 and TRBJ1-4; D is unresolved. Trimming removed 6 bases at V and 4 bases at J, with 15 bases between. This CDR3 contains 15 residues. The germline gives CDR1 SEHNR, CDR2 FQNEAQ (reference sequence). CDR3 amino acids: CASSSRPVGNEKLFF. The CDR3 bases are TGTGCCAGCAGTTCCCGGCCGGTTGGTAATGAAAAACTGTTTTTT.

This clonotype has only a few counts. This sequence joins TRBV6-1 and TRBJ1-2; 7 positions agree with TRBD1. Germline assignment: CDR1 MNHNS and CDR2 SASEGT. With V trimmed by 6 bases and J by 5 bases, 6 bases remained unmatched. The CDR3 is 13 amino acids. The CDR3 DNA reads as TGTGCCAGCAGGGGGGACAGATTATATGGCTACACCTTC. As protein: CASRGDRLYGYTF.